This T cell receptor (beta chain) is drawn from a study of T cell responses to AZD1222 COVID-19 vaccine (dated by TCRdb to the early 2020s). About the investigation overall: AZD1222 recipients whose second dose came at about 4 weeks and those whose second dose came at about 12 weeks were combined into one group, since spike-specific TCR depth and breadth did not differ between the two schedules. A total of approximately 240 trial participants underwent TCR sequencing, of whom about 200 received two doses of AZD1222 and about 25 received two doses of the MenACWY control vaccine. Trial participants were enrolled by age into subgroups of 18-55, 56-69 and 70-plus years, and roughly 150, 30 and 60 TCR-sequenced participants, respectively, were included in these subgroups.

The CDR3 regions of human TCRbeta chains were analyzed by immunosequencing. From the authors' description of their analysis: TCRs in the repertoires were matched against a reference library of SARS-CoV-2-specific TCRs that had been generated with the MIRA antigen-specificity platform. Breadth was defined as the fraction of unique TCRs that were SARS-CoV-2-associated. Depth was defined as the fraction of total T cells that were SARS-CoV-2-associated. Using the MIRA data, every spike-specific TCR was mapped to the spike region that the TCR reacted to and assigned to either a CD4 or a CD8 class. Log10-transformed breadth and depth values were compared by one-way ANOVA with Sidak's multiple comparisons tests. As stored in TCRdb, this immuneACCESS dataset retains in-frame rearrangements with V and J assigned. A fraction of the clones does not appear; measured against another copy, unresolved V genes explain less than half of the discrepancy, and the remainder lacks a known reason. V and J calls and clone size are given by that table; D and trimming were obtained from the DNA. A total of 100,000 to 110,000 clones appear in this sample, about nine tenths of them only once. The ten top clones hold roughly 1.8% of the sample.

The CDR3 starts with the cysteine, ends with the phenylalanine, and has 16 residues. Only the CDR3 portion is preserved as DNA: 48 bases, with reading frame beginning at the first base. The germline V gene supplies CDR1 MDHEN and CDR2 SYDVKM. Cut back by 3 bases and 3 bases, the V and J ends lie 18 bases apart. According to the study, the label for this sample's time point signals: baseline before first vaccination. Vaccinee samples came from UK trials COV001 and COV002, including a single-blind randomized controlled phase 2/3 trial of AZD1222 (ChAdOx1 nCoV-19) in healthy adults. For TCRbeta chain sequencing, PBMC samples from trial participants were taken at day 0 and at day 28 after the second dose. Overall study outcomes, separate from this receptor: Participants were mostly white British and included more females than males, and it was suggested by the authors that clonal diversity may have been underestimated. Spike-specific TCR breadth and depth rose significantly after two AZD1222 doses compared with day 0 and with MenACWY recipients. Conclusions about previously exposed vaccinees were limited because only 5 or 6 AZD1222 recipients were SARS-CoV-2 seropositive at baseline. Reportedly, close to half of the unique spike-specific TCRs recognized epitopes lying outside the regions that are mutated in the B.1.351 and B.1.1.7 variants. Vaccine-associated CD4 TCRs spanned the whole spike protein, with dominant responses in regions 160-218 and 743-854. Because no day 14 peak-response samples were available, the repertoires could be characterized only after the peak T cell response. The 56-69-year group was small, and its depth increase did not reach significance, likely because of low power.

Turning to this clone: Its antigen remains undetermined. No base quality information exists; no much larger clone differs at one position.

This material consisted of peripheral blood, taken on day 0 of AZD1222 vaccination. This receptor was identified in an adult in good health. This receptor chain uses TRBV28 and TRBJ2-7; the D gene is possibly TRBD2, with 6 bases matching. At the DNA level, the sequence is TGTGCCAGCAGTTTCTATTCGGCGGGGCGAAACTACGAGCAGTACTTC. It is translated as CASSFYSAGRNYEQYF.